This paragraph reports one TCR beta chain. This CDR3 contains 16 residues. Trimming cost V 4 bases and J 7 bases; bases outside gene matches: 5. Germline V CDR1 and CDR2: LGHNA, YNFKEQ. The sample originates from a study of blood T cell repertoires in COVID-19. The table came from immunoSEQ multiplex PCR; TCRdb's copy has only in-frame clones and leaves some out. Here the sample spans under 200,000 clones, nearly 85% being singletons. This sequence joins TRBV4-2 and TRBJ2-2; 14 bases are shared with TRBD2. Source material: peripheral blood. The clonotype was recovered from a woman younger than 45 with acute or convalescent COVID-19. CDR3 sequence: CASSLGLAGVDGELFF. For the CDR3, the DNA is TGTGCCAGCAGCCTGGGACTAGCGGGGGTTGACGGGGAGCTGTTTTTT.